These 10 T cell receptor beta chains share one sample of origin, sequenced in a study of cytomegalovirus exposure and HLA in healthy donors. Measured with immunoSEQ multiplex PCR; TCRdb has only the in-frame clones, and not every one. The sample lists 60,000 or so clones, approximately 90% occurring once. Sequencing input: PBMCs. These TCRs come from a woman under 30 in good health and CMV-seronegative.

V gene TRBV28 combines with J gene TRBJ2-7; perhaps TRBD1 as D (6 bases). In germline, CDR1 is MDHEN, CDR2 SYDVKM. This CDR3 contains 15 residues. The V and J ends lost 3 bases and 2 bases respectively, with 14 bases between them. CDR3 sequence (DNA): TGTGCCAGCAGTTTGGGCCTCGCAGGGGCCTACGAGCAGTACTTC. This encodes CASSLGLAGAYEQYF. Full variable domain (rest looked up from reference TRBV28 and TRBJ2-7): DVKVTQSSRYLVKRTGEKVFLECVQDMDHENMFWYRQDPGLGLRLIYFSYDVKMKEKGDIPEGYSVSREKKERFSLILESASTNQTSMYLCASSLGLAGAYEQYFGPGTRLTVT.

This clone appeared once. This chain uses TRBV11-3 with TRBJ2-6; no reliable D call. This CDR3 contains 15 residues. Trimming removed 1 base at V and 0 bases at J, with 4 bases between. Germline CDR1 is SGHNT and CDR2 is YENEEA. The CDR3 reads CASSLGDSGANVLTF. The CDR3, as DNA: TGTGCCAGCAGCTTAGGCGACTCTGGGGCCAACGTCCTGACTTTC. The whole variable domain, remainder taken from reference TRBV11-3 and TRBJ2-6, is EAGVVQSPRYKIIEKKQPVAFWCNPISGHNTLYWYLQNLGQGPELLIRYENEEAVDDSQLPKDRFSAERLKGVDSTLKIQPAELGDSAVYLCASSLGDSGANVLTFGAGSRLTVL.

This rearrangement joins TRBV5-4 to TRBJ1-2, with D uncertain. CDR3 length equals 12 residues. The germline V gene has CDR1 SGHNT and CDR2 YYREEE (reference sequence). The V end was cut by 7 bases, the J end by 4 bases, with 11 bases between. The CDR3 sequence: CASPPAVYGYTF. Here the CDR3 DNA reads TGTGCCAGCCCGCCGGCGGTCTATGGCTACACCTTC.

The V call is TRBV4-2, the J call TRBJ1-6, with 9 bases aligning to TRBD1. The CDR3 spans 16 residues. Germline assignment: CDR1 LGHNA and CDR2 YNFKEQ. V dropped 4 bases and J dropped 9; count of bases not matched to a gene: 10. CDR3 protein: CASSPGQGGQGSPLHF. CDR3 DNA: TGTGCCAGCAGCCCGGGACAGGGAGGGCAAGGTTCACCCCTCCACTTT.

V is TRBV7-2 and J is TRBJ2-1; 8 nucleotides match TRBD2. Germline assignment: CDR1 SGHTA and CDR2 FQGNSA. The CDR3 covers 15 residues. Trimming at V came to 5 bases and at J to 3 bases, leaving 6 bases not matched to a gene. CDR3 amino acids: CASSLSGVRYNEQFF. In DNA form, the CDR3 reads TGTGCCAGCAGCCTTAGCGGGGTCCGCTACAATGAGCAGTTCTTC.

This clone has only one observation. The gene calls are TRBV6-1 and TRBJ1-2, with D hard to call. Germline CDR1 and CDR2: MNHNS and SASEGT. V was shortened by 1 base and J by 6 bases, with 9 bases between the two germline ends. The CDR3 runs 13 residues. This CDR3 is CASSEGWSDGYTF. CDR3 DNA: TGTGCCAGCAGTGAAGGATGGTCGGATGGCTACACCTTC.

This chain joins TRBV19 and TRBJ2-1; D is uncertain. This CDR3 comprises 14 residues. CDR1 is LNHDA, CDR2 SQIVND, per germline (reference sequence). V shed 7 bases and J shed 2 bases, with 12 bases lying between them. CDR3 DNA sequence: TGTGCCAGTAAGAAGGAGCCTCCCTACAATGAGCAGTTCTTC. Protein: CASKKEPPYNEQFF.

The V call is TRBV5-1, the J call TRBJ2-7; a possible D gene is TRBD1 (5 bases). This CDR3 spans 14 amino acids. Germline V gives CDR1 SGHRS, CDR2 YFSETQ. Trimming took off 4 bases at V and 4 bases at J, with 15 bases between the two ends. The CDR3, as DNA: TGCGCCAGCAGCCCCGCAGGGTCCTGGTACGAGCAGTACTTC. Its protein is CASSPAGSWYEQYF. Looking up the rest from reference TRBV5-1 and TRBJ2-7 gives the full variable domain: KAGVTQTPRYLIKTRGQQVTLSCSPISGHRSVSWYQQTPGQGLQFLFEYFSETQRNKGNFPGRFSGRQFSNSRSEMNVSTLELGDSALYLCASSPAGSWYEQYFGPGTRLTVT.

V gene TRBV6-1 combines with J gene TRBJ1-1; D gene unclear. The CDR3 contains 13 residues. Germline V gene lookup returns CDR1 MNHNS and CDR2 SASEGT. Trimming took 2 bases from V and 1 from J, leaving 5 bases between them. The DNA for the CDR3 is TGTGCCAGCAGTGAACGGGGGAACACTGAAGCTTTCTTT. Translated: CASSERGNTEAFF.

This clone was detected only once. V gene TRBV13 combines with J gene TRBJ2-7; tentative D call: TRBD2 (6 bases). Per germline, CDR1 PRHDT and CDR2 FYEKMQ (reference sequence). This CDR3 is built from 13 residues. V lost 5 bases to trimming and J lost 3 bases, with 11 bases between them. The CDR3 DNA sequence: TGTGCCAGCAGCCAGGAGGGCGGCTACGAGCAGTACTTC. Amino acid sequence: CASSQEGGYEQYF. Looking up the rest from reference TRBV13 and TRBJ2-7 gives the full variable domain: AAGVIQSPRHLIKEKRETATLKCYPIPRHDTVYWYQQGPGQDPQFLISFYEKMQSDKGSIPDRFSAQQFSDYHSELNMSSLELGDSALYFCASSQEGGYEQYFGPGTRLTVT.